This T cell receptor (beta chain) was captured in a study of blood T cell repertoires in COVID-19. The V end lost 0 bases, the J end lost 6 bases, and 8 bases lay between the germline ends. CDR1 and CDR2 (germline): LGHNT, FRNRAP. This CDR3 comprises 13 residues. The participants were between roughly 18 and 90 years old and came from about two dozen US areas. Cohort 3 recovery required two negative PCRs, clearance, or symptom resolution. The table came from immunoSEQ multiplex PCR; TCRdb's copy has only in-frame clones and leaves some out. Of around 210,000 clones detected, roughly nine tenths appear once; the ten largest clones hold around 8.4%.

The chain joins TRBV12-5 to TRBJ1-2, with D unresolved. Input material: PBMCs or T cells enriched from blood (not recorded which). This TCR derives from a woman between 18 and 29 years old who had recovered from COVID-19. CDR3 nucleotide sequence: TGTGCTAGTGGTTTGGTAGGAGACGATGGCTACACCTTC. Translating it yields CASGLVGDDGYTF.